The rows below give T cell receptor beta chains drawn from one sample of a study of T-cell reconstitution after alpha-beta-depleted transplantation in children. TCRdb itself ran the PCR reads through MiXCR, one entry per CDR3 protein. Among about 600,000 distinct CDR3 sequences listed, about 10% were seen once. The material was PBMCs from the stem cell graft donor, obtained from the stem cell graft. The receptors were gathered from a human donor who donated a stem cell graft to a child with acute myeloid leukemia. Both conserved end residues are part of each CDR3. The order of the fields is CDR3 length, V gene, J gene, CDR3 protein.

len: 16; v_gene: TRBV6-1; j_gene: TRBJ2-2; CDR3aa: CASSVGDRVRTGELFF
len: 13; v_gene: TRBV10-3; j_gene: TRBJ2-7; CDR3aa: CATTGTQGGEQYF
len: 14; v_gene: TRBV7-6; j_gene: TRBJ2-7; CDR3aa: CASSLGTGANEQYF
len: 13; v_gene: TRBV28; j_gene: TRBJ2-6; CDR3aa: CASSSPGANVLTF
len: 16; v_gene: TRBV6-1; j_gene: TRBJ2-3; CDR3aa: CASSAPRAGGPDTQYF
len: 16; v_gene: TRBV28; j_gene: TRBJ2-2; CDR3aa: CALSARGGSNTGELFF
len: 16; v_gene: TRBV9; j_gene: TRBJ2-5; CDR3aa: CASSPMGGSGRETQYF
len: 12; v_gene: TRBV24-1; j_gene: TRBJ2-7; CDR3aa: CATKGRSYEQYF
len: 15; v_gene: TRBV7-3; j_gene: TRBJ2-1; CDR3aa: CASSLRGQALNEQFF
len: 16; v_gene: TRBV7-2; j_gene: TRBJ2-7; CDR3aa: CASSFRSGAGMGEQYF
len: 11; v_gene: TRBV10-3; j_gene: TRBJ2-1; CDR3aa: CAISAQGRQFF
len: 18; v_gene: TRBV3-1; j_gene: TRBJ2-1; CDR3aa: CASSQEGLRLAALNEQFF
len: 12; v_gene: TRBV20-1; j_gene: TRBJ1-2; CDR3aa: CSAGQALYGYTF
len: 14; v_gene: TRBV7-2; j_gene: TRBJ1-1; CDR3aa: CASSFRGSRTEAFF
len: 16; v_gene: TRBV5-1; j_gene: TRBJ1-5; CDR3aa: CASSQGTGNSNQPQHF
len: 15; v_gene: TRBV9; j_gene: TRBJ1-4; CDR3aa: CASSVGQAANEKLFF
len: 16; v_gene: TRBV4-3; j_gene: TRBJ2-3; CDR3aa: CASSHSIVLLTDTQYF
len: 15; v_gene: TRBV7-2; j_gene: TRBJ2-7; CDR3aa: CASSLVSRATYEQYF
len: 15; v_gene: TRBV7-7; j_gene: TRBJ2-5; CDR3aa: CASSLRPSGKETQYF
len: 15; v_gene: TRBV11-2; j_gene: TRBJ2-2; CDR3aa: CASLPPRQVTGELFF
len: 12; v_gene: TRBV29-1; j_gene: TRBJ1-3; CDR3aa: CSGYGSGNTIYF
len: 16; v_gene: TRBV7-8; j_gene: TRBJ2-2; CDR3aa: CASSSTSGINTGELFF
len: 15; v_gene: TRBV5-1; j_gene: TRBJ2-7; CDR3aa: CASSPWEGNFYEQYF
len: 18; v_gene: TRBV4-2; j_gene: TRBJ2-7; CDR3aa: CASSQDRRTNPFPYEQYF
len: 15; v_gene: TRBV10-3; j_gene: TRBJ1-1; CDR3aa: CAISESWGQHTEAFF
len: 17; v_gene: TRBV12-3/TRBV12-4; j_gene: TRBJ1-3; CDR3aa: CASRQNDRGLSGNTIYF
len: 12; v_gene: TRBV20-1; j_gene: TRBJ2-3; CDR3aa: CSAKANTDTQYF
len: 16; v_gene: TRBV6-4; j_gene: TRBJ1-5; CDR3aa: CASSDSEGHSNQPQHF
len: 16; v_gene: TRBV4-3; j_gene: TRBJ2-1; CDR3aa: CASSQDWHGNRNEQFF
len: 16; v_gene: TRBV5-1; j_gene: TRBJ2-7; CDR3aa: CASSQGGRAFSYEQYF
len: 15; v_gene: TRBV2; j_gene: TRBJ2-1; CDR3aa: CASRAGTSGTGEQFF
len: 13; v_gene: TRBV28; j_gene: TRBJ2-3; CDR3aa: CASGIVGPNTQYF
len: 15; v_gene: TRBV5-1; j_gene: TRBJ2-6; CDR3aa: CASMGRTSGANVLTF
len: 13; v_gene: TRBV29-1; j_gene: TRBJ1-1; CDR3aa: CSVKATGGTEAFF
len: 15; v_gene: TRBV6-4; j_gene: TRBJ1-2; CDR3aa: CASSEFSTGYYGYTF
len: 17; v_gene: TRBV7-6; j_gene: TRBJ2-5; CDR3aa: CASSLNLAGSWPGTQYF
len: 15; v_gene: TRBV7-9; j_gene: TRBJ2-1; CDR3aa: CASSDPTSGPNEQFF
len: 15; v_gene: TRBV2; j_gene: TRBJ2-3; CDR3aa: CASSEAGLSTDTQYF
len: 15; v_gene: TRBV5-1; j_gene: TRBJ2-7; CDR3aa: CASSLAGGSAYEQYF
len: 14; v_gene: TRBV25-1; j_gene: TRBJ2-7; CDR3aa: CASSAWGQAGEQYF
len: 15; v_gene: TRBV5-1; j_gene: TRBJ1-5; CDR3aa: CASSSGTSSNQPQHF
len: 12; v_gene: TRBV29-1; j_gene: TRBJ2-1; CDR3aa: CSVDGLYNEQFF
len: 15; v_gene: TRBV7-3; j_gene: TRBJ1-1; CDR3aa: CASSLGSGAGTEAFF
len: 15; v_gene: TRBV20-1; j_gene: TRBJ1-2; CDR3aa: CSAPVRWGGAGGYTF
len: 15; v_gene: TRBV7-3; j_gene: TRBJ2-1; CDR3aa: CASSLRSGQQWGQFF
len: 16; v_gene: TRBV6-2/TRBV6-3; j_gene: TRBJ2-7; CDR3aa: CASLGPRGPSGNEQYF